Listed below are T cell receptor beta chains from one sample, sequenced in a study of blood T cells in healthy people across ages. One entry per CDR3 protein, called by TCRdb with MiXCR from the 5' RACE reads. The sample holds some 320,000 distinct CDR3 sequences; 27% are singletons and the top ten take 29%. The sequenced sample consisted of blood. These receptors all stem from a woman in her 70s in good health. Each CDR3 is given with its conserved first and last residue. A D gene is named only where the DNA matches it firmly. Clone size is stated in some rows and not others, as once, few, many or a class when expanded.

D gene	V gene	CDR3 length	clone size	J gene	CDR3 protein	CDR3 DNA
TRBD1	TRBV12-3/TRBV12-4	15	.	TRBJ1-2	CASGKPGQGAIGYTF	TGTGCCAGCGGTAAACCGGGACAGGGGGCGATTGGCTACACCTTC
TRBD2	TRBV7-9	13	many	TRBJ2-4	CASSFLLTSVGYF	TGTGCCAGCAGCTTCCTGCTGACTAGCGTGGGGTACTTC
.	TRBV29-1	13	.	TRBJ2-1	CSVDRSSYNEQFF	TGCAGCGTCGACAGGAGCTCCTACAATGAGCAGTTCTTC
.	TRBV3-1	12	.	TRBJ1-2	CASSQGASGYTF	TGTGCCAGCAGCCAAGGGGCCAGTGGCTACACCTTC
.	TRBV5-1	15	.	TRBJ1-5	CASSLGGGEGQPQHF	TGCGCCAGCAGCTTGGGGGGGGGCGAAGGTCAGCCCCAGCATTTT
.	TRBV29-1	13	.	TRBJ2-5	CSVDGGSGETQYF	TGCAGCGTTGATGGTGGGAGCGGCGAGACCCAGTACTTC
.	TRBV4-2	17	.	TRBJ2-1	CTSSQVKLTPGYNEQFF	TGTACCAGCAGCCAAGTAAAATTGACTCCTGGGTACAATGAGCAGTTCTTC
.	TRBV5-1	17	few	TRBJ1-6	CASSLAGQGEGFSPLHF	TGCGCCAGCAGCTTGGCAGGGCAGGGCGAGGGGTTTTCACCCCTCCACTTT
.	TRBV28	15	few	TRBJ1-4	CASSLRQENNEKLFF	TGTGCCAGCAGTTTACGACAGGAAAATAATGAAAAACTGTTTTTT
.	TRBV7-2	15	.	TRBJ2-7	CASSLQAGDPYEQYF	TGTGCCAGCAGCTTACAAGCGGGTGACCCCTACGAGCAGTACTTC
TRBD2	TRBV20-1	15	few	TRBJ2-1	CSARVSGSSYNEQFF	TGCAGTGCTAGAGTAAGCGGGAGCTCCTACAATGAGCAGTTCTTC
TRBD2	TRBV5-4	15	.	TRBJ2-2	CASSFSGANTGELFF	TGTGCCAGCAGCTTTAGCGGGGCGAACACCGGGGAGCTGTTTTTT
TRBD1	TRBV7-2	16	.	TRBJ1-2	CASSLQQGAVNYGYTF	TGTGCCAGCAGCTTACAACAGGGGGCGGTTAACTATGGCTACACCTTC
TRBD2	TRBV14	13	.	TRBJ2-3	CASSPGTSGMQYF	TGTGCCAGCAGCCCTGGGACTAGCGGGATGCAGTATTTT
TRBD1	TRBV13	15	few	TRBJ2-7	CAGSRIQGSSYEQYF	TGTGCCGGCAGCCGAATACAGGGGAGCTCCTACGAGCAGTACTTC
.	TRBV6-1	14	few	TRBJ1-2	CASIMDRSNYGYTF	TGTGCCAGCATTATGGACCGTTCTAACTATGGCTACACCTTC
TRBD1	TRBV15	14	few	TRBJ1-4	CATSRTGENEKLFF	TGTGCCACCAGCAGGACAGGGGAAAATGAAAAACTGTTTTTT
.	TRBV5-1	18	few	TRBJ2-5	CASSLRGVETQTGETQYF	TGCGCCAGCAGCTTGAGAGGTGTTGAAACGCAAACCGGGGAGACCCAGTACTTC
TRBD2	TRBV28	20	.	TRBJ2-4	CASSQTYGTSGTHRGNIQYF	TGTGCCAGCAGTCAAACTTACGGGACTAGCGGGACCCATCGGGGAAACATTCAGTACTTC
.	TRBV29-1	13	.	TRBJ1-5	CSVAVGVGQPQHF	TGCAGCGTTGCAGTAGGAGTTGGGCAGCCCCAGCATTTT
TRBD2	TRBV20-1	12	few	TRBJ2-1	CSAPSGKNEQFF	TGCAGTGCCCCTAGCGGGAAGAATGAGCAGTTCTTC
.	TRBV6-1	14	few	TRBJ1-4	CASRTVSTNEKLFF	TGTGCCAGCAGAACAGTTTCAACTAATGAAAAACTGTTTTTT
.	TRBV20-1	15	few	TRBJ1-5	CSARTFRGSEQPQHF	TGCAGTGCTAGAACTTTCAGGGGCAGTGAGCAGCCCCAGCATTTT
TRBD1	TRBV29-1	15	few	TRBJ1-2	CSVRQPGGSDYGYTF	TGCAGCGTACGGCAACCAGGGGGTAGCGACTATGGCTACACCTTC
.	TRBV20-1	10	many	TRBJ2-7	CAVTRYEQYF	TGCGCCGTCACGCGCTACGAGCAGTACTTC
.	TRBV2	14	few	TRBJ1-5	CASGTDFGNQPQHF	TGTGCCAGCGGAACGGACTTTGGCAATCAGCCCCAGCATTTT
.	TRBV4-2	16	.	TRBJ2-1	CASSVDARGSYNEQFF	TGTGCCAGCAGCGTAGATGCAAGGGGGTCCTACAATGAGCAGTTCTTC
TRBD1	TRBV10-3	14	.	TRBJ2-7	CAISGDSLSYEQYF	TGTGCCATCAGTGGGGACAGTCTCTCCTACGAGCAGTACTTC
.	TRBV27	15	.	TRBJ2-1	CASSSRGYSGYEQFF	TGTGCCAGCAGTTCACGGGGCTATAGTGGGTATGAGCAGTTCTTC
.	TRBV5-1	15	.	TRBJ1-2	CASSLDLATKNGYTF	TGCGCCAGCAGTTTAGACCTGGCCACAAAAAATGGCTACACCTTC
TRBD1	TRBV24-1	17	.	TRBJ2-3	CATSEQPRTGSTDTQYF	TGTGCCACCAGTGAACAACCCAGGACAGGTAGCACAGATACGCAGTATTTT
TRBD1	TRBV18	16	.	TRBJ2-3	CASSPIRDRGTDTQYF	TGTGCCAGCTCACCAATCCGGGACAGGGGCACAGATACGCAGTATTTT
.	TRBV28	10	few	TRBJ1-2	CASSSEGYTF	TGTGCCAGCAGCTCCGAAGGCTACACCTTC
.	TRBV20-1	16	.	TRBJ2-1	CSALTARGLRGDEQFF	TGCAGTGCCCTGACAGCGAGGGGACTGAGGGGTGATGAGCAGTTCTTC
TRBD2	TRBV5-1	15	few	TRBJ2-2	CASRTQLAGVPELFF	TGCGCCAGCAGGACCCAACTAGCGGGAGTTCCCGAGCTGTTTTTT
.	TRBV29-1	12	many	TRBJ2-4	CSVNQGGVDQYF	TGCAGCGTTAATCAGGGGGGGGTGGATCAGTACTTC
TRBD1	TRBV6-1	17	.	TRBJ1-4	CASRPPGQGAANEKLFF	TGTGCCAGCAGACCACCGGGACAGGGGGCGGCTAATGAAAAACTGTTTTTT
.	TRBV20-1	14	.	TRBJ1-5	CSAREVGWNQPQHF	TGCAGTGCTAGAGAGGTGGGGTGGAATCAGCCCCAGCATTTT
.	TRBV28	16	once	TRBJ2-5	CASSPYSLAYQETQYF	TGTGCCAGCAGCCCATACTCTCTCGCGTACCAAGAGACCCAGTACTTC
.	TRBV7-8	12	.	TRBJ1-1	CASSLIDREAFF	TGTGCCAGCAGCCTAATAGACAGGGAAGCTTTCTTT
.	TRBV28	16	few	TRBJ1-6	CASTPIQFRANSPLHF	TGTGCCAGCACCCCAATACAATTTCGGGCTAATTCACCCCTCCACTTT
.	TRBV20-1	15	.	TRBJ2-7	CSARDRNGLSYEQYF	TGCAGTGCTAGAGATCGGAACGGCCTCTCCTACGAGCAGTACTTC
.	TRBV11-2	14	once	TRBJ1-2	CASSLGTSHYGYTF	TGTGCCAGCAGTTTGGGAACCTCCCACTATGGCTACACCTTC
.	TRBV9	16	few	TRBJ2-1	CASSVEGLSSYNEQFF	TGTGCCAGCAGCGTAGAGGGCTTGAGCTCCTACAATGAGCAGTTCTTC
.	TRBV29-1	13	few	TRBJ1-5	CSVRDNHNQPQHF	TGCAGCGTCCGGGACAACCACAATCAGCCCCAGCATTTT
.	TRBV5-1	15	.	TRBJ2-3	CASSLRGADTDTQYF	TGCGCCAGCAGCCTCCGGGGGGCGGACACAGATACGCAGTATTTT
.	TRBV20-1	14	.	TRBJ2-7	CSARDWTDYYEQYF	TGCAGTGCTAGAGATTGGACGGATTATTACGAGCAGTACTTC
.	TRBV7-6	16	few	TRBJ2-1	CASSLISTAPANEQFF	TGTGCCAGCAGCTTAATCAGTACCGCACCGGCTAATGAGCAGTTCTTC
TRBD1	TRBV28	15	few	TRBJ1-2	CASSPPGQGAFGYTF	TGTGCCAGCAGTCCTCCGGGACAGGGGGCTTTTGGCTACACCTTC
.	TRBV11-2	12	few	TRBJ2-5	CAPPPVRETQYF	TGTGCCCCTCCACCCGTACGAGAGACCCAGTACTTC
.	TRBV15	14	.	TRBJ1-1	CATSLYGGNTEAFF	TGTGCCACCAGCTTGTACGGGGGTAACACTGAAGCTTTCTTT
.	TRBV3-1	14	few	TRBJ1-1	CASSPLTMNTEAFF	TGTGCCAGCAGCCCCTTAACTATGAACACTGAAGCTTTCTTT
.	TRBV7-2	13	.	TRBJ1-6	CASSPTVNSPLHF	TGTGCCAGCAGCCCGACAGTCAATTCACCCCTCCACTTT
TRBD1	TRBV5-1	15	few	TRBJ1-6	CASSLGTGSDSPLHF	TGCGCCAGCAGCTTGGGGACAGGCTCGGATTCACCCCTCCACTTT